This T cell receptor (beta chain) appears in the sequencing data of a study of blood T cell repertoires in COVID-19 (dated by TCRdb to 2020 to 2022). Regarding the research as a whole: Samples from collaborators originated in the United States, Italy and Spain and spanned both the acute and convalescent phases of COVID-19. The prospective study material was composed of cDNA or gDNA derived from T cells, B-cell-depleted T cells, or PBMCs. Subjects who had been exposed to COVID-19, were actively infected with it, or had recovered from it provided the deeply sampled blood TCRbeta repertoires that made up the dataset. A freely available public database, intended as a resource for researchers studying the immune response to SARS-CoV-2, is where the repertoires were released. The samples were drawn from two sources: the first 160 participants of the ongoing ImmuneRACE study, and over 1,000 subjects contributed by 6 global collaborators. Sample metadata almost always included a de-identified subject ID, COVID-19 status, age in years and sex. Where available, HLA class I and class II types were taken from metadata supplied by the sample provider and were not determined by assay-based typing.

The immunoSEQ Assay, a bias-controlled multiplex PCR, was used to amplify TCRbeta CDR3 regions from genomic DNA. In the paper's pipeline: Within the assay, amplification of reference gene primers was used to estimate how many nucleated cells each sample contained. To quantify the absolute abundance of each unique TCRbeta CDR3 rearrangement, sequence reads were collapsed and filtered. For each sample, productive Simpson clonality was calculated as the square root of Simpson's diversity index across productive rearrangements. TCRdb provides this immuneACCESS table in a form limited to in-frame rearrangements. Some clones are lacking; in checked studies, under half of them reflect an unresolved V gene, and why the rest are absent is not known. The V and J calls and the clone size are those of that table, but D and trimming were determined from the DNA. This sample holds around 250,000 clones; roughly nine tenths were observed only once. The ten largest make up about 4.6% of the sample.

Results the study describes overall, beyond this receptor: The quantity of clinical and demographic metadata differed by source and by participant and was supplied without curation.

Samples from volunteer blood donors who had recovered from COVID-19 were contributed by a second Seattle source. Each collaborating institution followed its own protocols to collect whole blood in K2EDTA tubes. For TCRbeta analysis, collaborators shipped samples in one of three forms: frozen whole blood, isolated PBMCs, or DNA extracted from either of those sample types. This clone has just a few counts. What antigen it recognizes has not been identified. Base qualities were left out, and no much larger clone turns up one base away. At the junction V is shortened by 3 bases and J by 5 bases, with 22 bases in between. Reading from cysteine to phenylalanine, the CDR3 counts 17 amino acids. CDR3 DNA only is kept here, 51 bases in frame from base 1. CDR1 and CDR2, looked up from the germline V gene (reference sequence), are GTSNPN and SVGIG.

The sequencing sample was made of peripheral blood. The sequence was obtained from a woman between 40 and 55 years old who had recovered from COVID-19. The chain couples TRBV30 to TRBJ2-2; perhaps TRBD2 is the D gene, with 7 bases matching. CDR3 reads: CAWRPMTVRGTTGELFF. DNA sequence: TGTGCCTGGAGGCCTATGACTGTGCGGGGGACAACCGGGGAGCTGTTTTTT. With all but the CDR3 taken from the reference TRBV30 and TRBJ2-2 genes, the full variable domain is: SQTIHQWPATLVQPVGSPLSLECTVEGTSNPNLYWYRQAAGRGLQLLFYSVGIGQISSEVPQNLSASRPQDRQFILSSKKLLLSDSGFYLCAWRPMTVRGTTGELFFGEGSRLTVL.